This T cell receptor beta chain was documented in a study of identical twins (dated by TCRdb to 2015 to 2016). Regarding the research as a whole: TCR alpha and beta repertoires from monozygotic twins, unrelated adults of various ages and cord blood were deep-sequenced to test whether fetal clonotypes persist. Replicate twin experiments were performed at different times using different library preparation protocols to rule out contamination. Points the paper makes about the study in general: Abundant cord blood beta clonotypes carried fewer insertions; young adult naive repertoires showed a weaker similar trend, while memory repertoires showed none. Out-of-frame TCR alpha sequences shared between twins showed an excess of low generation-probability sequences compared with coincidental sharing between unrelated individuals. Excess twin sharing in beta out-of-frame sequences was weaker because fewer shared sequences lowered the signal-to-noise ratio. Out-of-frame TCR alpha sharing in monozygotic twins was systematically underestimated by recombination models, whereas sharing between unrelated individuals was in agreement with the recombination models. Because the same donors could not be followed over many years, conclusions were based on cross-sectional statistical analysis. Invariant T cells such as MAIT and iNKT could partly confound zero-insertion analyses, although diverse VJ usage argued against such confounding for most clonotypes.

The method behind the library was 5' RACE. The sequencer was an Illumina HiSeq 2000. Template switching introduced a universal primer binding site; the final cDNA contained a unique molecular identifier, enabling accurate counting of TCR cDNA molecules. First-strand cDNA for TCR alpha and beta chains was synthesized from specific primers in the conserved constant-segment region. Each cDNA library was double barcoded, with a SMART-Mk sample barcode plus Illumina barcodes, to control for contamination. TruSeq adapter sequences along with Illumina sample barcodes were introduced in two successive PCR steps. TCR alpha and beta cDNA libraries were sequenced on the Illumina HiSeq platform with custom primers. In the source study's methods: Unique molecular identifiers were extracted from raw reads with MiGEC, and CDR3 positions were determined with MiXCR. Recombination models were inferred per individual with the repgenHMM and IGoR tools using an EM algorithm. The analysis of shared clonotypes was done with the tcR package in R, with sharing normalized by the product of cloneset sizes. To study raw recombination free of thymic and clonal selection effects, out-of-frame nonproductive sequences were analyzed. Using fastp at Q25 and MiXCR, TCRdb reprocessed the public reads and kept productive beta chains. Rows with one shared CDR3 protein collapse into an entry with the most common genes and DNA. TCRdb, rather than the study authors, made the V and J calls. This sample is represented by about 690,000 distinct CDR3 sequences; 5.5% to 7.5% of them were singletons. The ten largest account for 1.5% to 2% of the sample.

This clonotype was found a few times. The target of this receptor is not known. Per-base quality was not reported, and no clone a single base away is much larger than it. All donors were healthy Caucasians. Three unrelated non-twin adults were additionally sequenced: a male aged 18 to 30, a male aged 50 to 60 and a female aged 50 to 60. Miltenyi CD45RO+ enrichment and human naive T-cell isolation kits were used to isolate memory (CD45RO+) and naive T cells from PBMC. V and J are trimmed by 4 bases and 7 bases, and the gene matches miss 11 bases of the junction. CDR3 length: 14 amino acids, cysteine to valine. CDR3 DNA only is kept here, 42 bases in frame from base 1. CDR1 and CDR2, looked up from the germline V gene, are SGHRS and YFSETQ.

Sequenced: naive T cells sorted from blood. This specimen's cell subset or site label, per the study, means: cells isolated with a human naive T-cell isolation kit. Recombination connected TRBV5-1 to TRBJ2-7; 7 central nucleotides agree with TRBD1. This receptor was taken from a man aged 18 to 29 in good health. The nucleotide sequence reads TGCGCCAGCAGCCCGGACAGGCCGGGTGGGGAGCAGTACGTC. Its translation reads: CASSPDRPGGEQYV.